One and the same sample provided the 21 T cell receptor beta chains below, sequenced in a study of a mutant IDH1 vaccine in newly diagnosed glioma. No antigens are known for them. The repertoire was sequenced with immunoSEQ multiplex PCR; TCRdb's copy has only in-frame clones and lacks some. The sample includes some 42,000 clones, roughly 82% seen only once; the top ten take about 17%. Time point indicated: week 47, end of study. Mutant IDH1 20-mer peptide, at 300 ug, made up each vaccine dose, with topical imiquimod. The specimen was PBMCs, collected from a glioma patient whose treatment included an IDH1 peptide vaccine. The receptors here all came from a man between 18 and 29 years old with glioma. Some clones in this sample may be carry-over from other donors' samples.

The chain joins TRBV11-2 to TRBJ2-2; possible D gene TRBD2, 6 bases. CDR3 length: 17 amino acids. Per germline, CDR1 SGHAT and CDR2 FQNNGV. The V and J ends lost 4 bases and 5 bases respectively, with 20 bases between them. Here the CDR3 DNA reads TGTGCCAGCAGCTCATCACGTAGCGGTGGAGGGACCGGGGAGCTGTTTTTT. Translated: CASSSSRSGGGTGELFF.

The chain has TRBV5-1 and TRBJ1-2; unclear D gene. The CDR3 extends over 16 amino acids. Germline V gene sequence: CDR1 SGHRS, CDR2 YFSETQ. Trimming left V 4 bases short and J 2 bases short, with 18 bases between. The CDR3 loop is CASSPYESSLNYGYTF. CDR3 sequence (DNA): TGCGCCAGCAGCCCCTATGAATCCAGTTTAAACTATGGCTACACCTTC.

The chain joins TRBV14 to TRBJ1-2, with D possibly matching TRBD1 (6 bases). This CDR3 is 14 amino acids long. The V gene lost 2 bases and the J gene lost 6 bases, with 13 bases spanning the gap. Germline loops: CDR1 SGHDN, CDR2 FVKESK. In nucleotides, the CDR3 is TGTGCCAGCAGCCAAACTCAGGGGCGGGATGGCTACACCTTC. It encodes CASSQTQGRDGYTF.

The chain recombines TRBV10-2 with TRBJ2-5, with a possible D match to TRBD2 (6 bases). CDR3 length: 13 amino acids. The V gene lost 3 bases and the J gene lost 5 bases, with 10 bases spanning the gap. CDR1 and CDR2 from the germline V gene are WSHSY and SAAADI. This CDR3 reads CASSDLRGETQYF. In DNA, the CDR3 is TGCGCCAGCAGTGATCTGCGGGGCGAGACCCAGTACTTC.

The chain uses TRBV28 and TRBJ1-3; D is perhaps TRBD1 (5 bases). V dropped 1 base and J dropped 1 base, with 8 bases sitting between them. The CDR3 contains 15 residues. Looked up from germline, CDR1 is MDHEN and CDR2 is SYDVKM. The CDR3 sequence: CASSLFWGSGNTIYF. The DNA for the CDR3 is TGTGCCAGCAGTTTATTCTGGGGGTCTGGAAACACCATATATTTT.

The chain joins TRBV6-4 to TRBJ1-1; no firm D call. Germline V CDR1 and CDR2: MRHNA, SNTAGT. V dropped 7 bases and J dropped 5 bases, with 17 bases sitting between them. The CDR3 extends over 14 amino acids. CDR3 residues: CASKREDVGTEAFF. The CDR3 DNA sequence: TGTGCCAGCAAGCGGGAAGACGTAGGGACTGAAGCTTTCTTT.

The rearrangement uses TRBV25-1 and TRBJ1-1; TRBD1 matches at 9 bases. Unmatched junction bases numbered 11, after V lost 4 bases and J lost 8 bases. CDR1 is MGHDK, CDR2 SYGVNS, per germline. The CDR3 contains 15 residues. The CDR3 is CASSGPSDRGLEAFF. In DNA, the CDR3 is TGTGCCAGCAGTGGCCCCAGCGACAGGGGGTTGGAAGCTTTCTTT.

This chain links TRBV5-6 with TRBJ1-5; D possibly corresponds to TRBD1 (6 bases). This CDR3 comprises 17 residues. Germline CDR1 and CDR2: SGHDT and YYEEEE. V lost 0 bases and J lost 9, with 22 bases in between. CDR3 protein: CASSLGGGGAYRLPQHF. Here the CDR3 DNA reads TGTGCCAGCAGCTTGGGCGGGGGGGGCGCCTATAGGTTGCCCCAGCATTTT.

This clone was observed a handful of times. The chain has TRBV5-1 and TRBJ1-1; D is perhaps TRBD1 (5 bases). The CDR3 length is 12 residues. V was cut by 2 bases and J by 5 bases, with 7 bases left in between. Germline-derived CDR1 and CDR2 are SGHRS and YFSETQ. The CDR3 nucleotides are TGCGCCAGCAGCTTCGACAGAACTGAAGCTTTCTTT. Translating it yields CASSFDRTEAFF.

The chain links TRBV5-6 to TRBJ1-2; D unclear. The CDR3 has 13 residues. Germline CDR1 is SGHDT and CDR2 is YYEEEE. Trimming left V 4 bases short and J 2 bases short, with 9 bases between. In DNA form, the CDR3 reads TGTGCCAGCAGCCTGGGCCCCAACTATGGCTACACCTTC. Its protein is CASSLGPNYGYTF. The full variable domain, with the rest looked up from reference TRBV5-6 and TRBJ1-2, is DAGVTQSPTHLIKTRGQQVTLRCSPKSGHDTVSWYQQALGQGPQFIFQYYEEEERQRGNFPDRFSGHQFPNYSSELNVNALLLGDSALYLCASSLGPNYGYTFGSGTRLTVV.

This clone was picked up one time. V gene TRBV30 combines with J gene TRBJ2-7, with TRBD2 matching over 11 bases. Germline CDR1 and CDR2: GTSNPN and SVGIG (reference sequence). CDR3 length equals 17 residues. J gave up 3 bases and V 4 bases, and 14 bases lay outside the gene matches. The CDR3 nucleotides read TGTGCCTGGACCTGGGGCCTAGCGGGAGGCAACTACTACGAGCAGTACTTC. Its protein is CAWTWGLAGGNYYEQYF.

A few counts support this clone. The chain couples TRBV19 to TRBJ1-1, with a tentative D call TRBD1 (5 bases). The CDR3 has 14 residues. Trimming took off 3 bases at V and 0 bases at J, with 8 bases between the two ends. The germline CDR1 and CDR2 sequences are LNHDA and SQIVND (reference sequence). Here the CDR3 DNA reads TGTGCCAGTAGTATTGGACACCTGAACACTGAAGCTTTCTTT. Encoded protein: CASSIGHLNTEAFF.

This chain connects TRBV9 to TRBJ1-5, with D tentatively TRBD1 (5 bases). CDR1 SGDLS and CDR2 YYNGEE come from the germline V gene. Trimming left V 4 bases short and J 2 bases short, with 13 bases between. CDR3 length: 15 residues. CDR3 nucleotides: TGTGCCAGCAGCCCCCGGGGGAGAGGCAATCAGCCCCAGCATTTT. Translated: CASSPRGRGNQPQHF. Variable domain in full (rest from reference TRBV9 and TRBJ1-5): DSGVTQTPKHLITATGQRVTLRCSPRSGDLSVYWYQQSLDQGLQFLIQYYNGEERAKGNILERFSAQQFPDLHSELNLSSLELGDSALYFCASSPRGRGNQPQHFGDGTRLSIL.

The chain uses TRBV10-3 and TRBJ1-1; no clear D gene. V was trimmed by 1 base and J by 8 bases, leaving 14 bases between them. The CDR3 consists of 14 residues. Germline lookup yields CDR1 ENHRY and CDR2 SYGVKD. The CDR3 here is CAISEYASEGEAFF. Here the CDR3 DNA reads TGTGCCATCAGTGAGTATGCTAGCGAGGGCGAAGCTTTCTTT.

The chain employs TRBV30 and TRBJ1-2, with TRBD1 identical over 9 bases. The V and J ends lost 5 bases and 8 bases, in that order; junction bases with no gene match: 15. Per germline, CDR1 GTSNPN and CDR2 SVGIG (reference sequence). CDR3 length: 15 residues. The CDR3 loop is CAWVPFRGQGFGYTF. The DNA for the CDR3 is TGTGCCTGGGTCCCCTTCCGGGGACAGGGCTTCGGCTACACCTTC.

The chain joins TRBV27 to TRBJ1-2, with a possible D match to TRBD1 (6 bases). V was shortened by 3 bases and J by 3 bases, with 14 bases between the two germline ends. Germline V gene sequence: CDR1 MNHEY, CDR2 SMNVEV (reference sequence). The CDR3 is 15 residues long. The CDR3 is CASSLAGGPYYGYTF. CDR3 sequence (DNA): TGTGCCAGCAGTTTGGCCGGGGGGCCTTACTATGGCTACACCTTC.

The sample holds a few counts of this clone. The CDR3 spells CASSLSGLLNYEQYF. The CDR3 DNA reads TGTGCCAGCAGCTTAAGTGGGCTCCTGAACTACGAGCAGTACTTC. The V gene is TRBV7-3, the J gene TRBJ2-7; D uncertain. Trimming shortened V by 1 base and J by 3 bases, and 13 bases separated the two germline ends. The length of the CDR3 is 15 residues. Germline CDR1 SGHTA, CDR2 FQGTGA.

A few counts support this clone. The chain links TRBV2 to TRBJ1-2, with 9 nucleotides matching TRBD1. With 7 bases clipped from V and 2 bases from J, the junction kept 2 bases outside the gene matches. The CDR3 has 13 amino acids. CDR1 is SNHLY and CDR2 is FYNNEI in the germline V gene. CDR3 amino acids: CASTGQGNYGYTF. For the CDR3, the DNA is TGTGCCAGCACCGGACAGGGGAACTATGGCTACACCTTC. The complete variable domain, with remaining parts taken from reference TRBV2 and TRBJ1-2, reads EPEVTQTPSHQVTQMGQEVILRCVPISNHLYFYWYRQILGQKVEFLVSFYNNEISEKSEIFDDQFSVERPDGSNFTLKIRSTKLEDSAMYFCASTGQGNYGYTFGSGTRLTVV.

The chain has TRBV7-8 and TRBJ2-7, with a possible D match to TRBD2 (7 bases). With 2 bases removed from V and 2 bases from J, the gap between germline ends came to 13 bases. CDR1 is SGHVS and CDR2 is FQNEAQ in the germline V gene. CDR3 length equals 15 residues. CDR3 DNA: TGTGCCAGCAGCTTATGGGGCGGGGGCACCTACGAGCAGTACTTC. This codes for CASSLWGGGTYEQYF.

The J gene is TRBJ1-1, the V gene TRBV6-5; D is unclear. V was pared by 4 bases and J by 3 bases, with 3 bases between. The CDR3 sequence is 11 residues long. Germline V gene lookup returns CDR1 MNHEY and CDR2 SVGAGI. This CDR3 is CASSSYTEAFF. The DNA of the CDR3 is TGTGCCAGCAGTTCCTACACTGAAGCTTTCTTT.

V usage is TRBV6-5 and J usage is TRBJ1-1; unclear D gene. The CDR3 length is 16 residues. Per the germline V gene, CDR1 is MNHEY and CDR2 is SVGAGI. The V and J ends lost 3 bases and 4 bases respectively, with 18 bases between them. CDR3 in DNA: TGTGCCAGCAGTTATCGAGGGCCCGCATCGGGCACTGAAGCTTTCTTT. It translates to CASSYRGPASGTEAFF.